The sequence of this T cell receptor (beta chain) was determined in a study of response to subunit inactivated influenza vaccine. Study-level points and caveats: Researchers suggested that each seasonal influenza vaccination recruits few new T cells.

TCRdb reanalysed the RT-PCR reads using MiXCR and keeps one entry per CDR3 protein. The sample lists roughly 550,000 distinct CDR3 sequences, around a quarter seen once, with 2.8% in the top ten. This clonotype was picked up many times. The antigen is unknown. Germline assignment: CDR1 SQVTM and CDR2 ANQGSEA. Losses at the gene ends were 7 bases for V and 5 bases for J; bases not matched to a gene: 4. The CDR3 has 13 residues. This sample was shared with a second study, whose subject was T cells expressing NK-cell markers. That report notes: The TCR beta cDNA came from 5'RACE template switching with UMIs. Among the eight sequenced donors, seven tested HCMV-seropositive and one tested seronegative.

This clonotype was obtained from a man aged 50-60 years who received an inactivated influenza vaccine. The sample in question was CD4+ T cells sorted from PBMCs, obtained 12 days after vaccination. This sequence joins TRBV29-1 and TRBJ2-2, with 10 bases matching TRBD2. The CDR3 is CSASSGSTGELFF. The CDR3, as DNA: TGCAGCGCCTCTAGCGGGAGTACCGGGGAGCTGTTTTTT.